Listed below are T cell receptor beta chains from one sample, sequenced in a study of blood T cell repertoires in COVID-19. Only in-frame clones appear in the TCRdb table, and some are missing; sequencing was by immunoSEQ multiplex PCR. Here the sample spans over 45,000 clones, roughly 84% being singletons. What was sequenced was peripheral blood. The receptors shown here come from a middle-aged man with active COVID-19. CDR3s include the opening cysteine and the closing phenylalanine or tryptophan. A D gene is named only where the DNA matches it firmly. Rows may omit the clone size; those that give it use once, few, many or a size class.

>-|TRBJ2-1|-|TRBV5-1
CASSPVFGRAYNEQFF
TGCGCCAGCAGCCCCGTATTCGGGAGAGCCTACAATGAGCAGTTCTTC
>-|TRBJ2-1|-|TRBV5-1
CASSLAPPNNEQFF
TGCGCCAGCAGCTTGGCCCCACCTAACAATGAGCAGTTCTTC
>-|TRBJ2-7|-|TRBV25-1
CASSPQGSYEQYF
TGTGCCAGCAGTCCACAGGGATCTTACGAGCAGTACTTC
>-|TRBJ2-7|-|TRBV11-2
CASSQQVHEQYF
TGTGCCAGCAGCCAACAGGTCCACGAGCAGTACTTC
>-|TRBJ2-1|-|TRBV12-5
CASGPDGTFNEQFF
TGTGCTAGTGGCCCGGATGGGACATTCAATGAGCAGTTCTTC
>-|TRBJ1-5|-|TRBV7-8
CASSSDSNQPQHF
TGTGCCAGCAGCTCAGATAGCAATCAGCCCCAGCATTTT
>-|TRBJ1-2|-|TRBV6-5
CASQSSAGQGGGYTF
TGTGCCAGTCAGAGCTCCGCTGGGCAGGGCGGAGGCTACACCTTC
>-|TRBJ2-2|-|TRBV27
CASSLLTGELFF
TGTGCCAGCAGTCTCCTCACCGGGGAGCTGTTTTTT
>-|TRBJ1-5|-|TRBV10-3
CAISEAENQPQHF
TGTGCCATCAGTGAGGCAGAAAATCAGCCCCAGCATTTT
>-|TRBJ2-7|once|TRBV5-4
CASSAAATYEQYF
TGTGCCAGCAGCGCGGCAGCCACCTACGAGCAGTACTTC
>-|TRBJ2-7|-|TRBV6-6
CASSHNLGSYEQYF
TGTGCCAGCAGTCACAACCTAGGCAGCTACGAGCAGTACTTC
>TRBD1|TRBJ2-1|-|TRBV19
CASNRDRMYNEQFF
TGTGCCAGTAACCGGGACAGGATGTACAATGAGCAGTTCTTC
>-|TRBJ2-2|-|TRBV5-6
CASSLRGNTGELFF
TGTGCCAGCAGCTTAAGAGGGAACACCGGGGAGCTGTTTTTT
>TRBD2|TRBJ2-5|-|TRBV13
CASSPAGLAGAETQYF
TGTGCCAGCAGCCCTGCCGGACTAGCGGGAGCAGAGACCCAGTACTTC
>-|TRBJ1-1|-|TRBV15
CATSAWRGLVNTEAFF
TGTGCCACCAGCGCTTGGAGAGGCCTTGTGAACACTGAAGCTTTCTTT
>TRBD1|TRBJ1-2|-|TRBV7-2
CASSRDRVGYGYTF
TGTGCCAGCAGCAGGGACAGGGTCGGTTATGGCTACACCTTC
>-|TRBJ2-3|-|TRBV24-1
CATSPGHFTDTQYF
TGTGCCACCAGTCCGGGACACTTCACAGATACGCAGTATTTT
>-|TRBJ1-5|few|TRBV5-1
CASRPEGVNQPQHF
TGCGCCAGCCGCCCGGAAGGGGTCAATCAGCCCCAGCATTTT
>-|TRBJ1-1|-|TRBV6-5
CASSYSGAGMNTEAFF
TGTGCCAGCAGTTACTCGGGGGCCGGGATGAACACTGAAGCTTTCTTT
>TRBD2|TRBJ2-5|-|TRBV7-6
CASSLGHTAGGETQYF
TGTGCCAGCAGCTTGGGGCACACAGCGGGAGGAGAGACCCAGTACTTC
>-|TRBJ2-7|few|TRBV7-2
CASSLVETVISEQYF
TGTGCCAGCAGCTTAGTTGAGACAGTAATAAGCGAGCAGTACTTC
>-|TRBJ2-1|-|TRBV5-6
CASSQSAGYNEQFF
TGTGCCAGCAGCCAATCGGCGGGCTACAATGAGCAGTTCTTC
>TRBD1|TRBJ2-2|few|TRBV4-3
CASSQVGTGGTGELFF
TGCGCCAGCAGCCAAGTAGGGACAGGAGGCACCGGGGAGCTGTTTTTT
>TRBD2|TRBJ2-3|-|TRBV2
CASSVASGLTDTQYF
TGTGCCAGCAGTGTGGCTAGCGGGCTGACAGATACGCAGTATTTT
>TRBD1|TRBJ1-1|-|TRBV12-3/TRBV12-4
CASRGDRDREAFF
TGTGCCAGCAGGGGAGACCGGGACAGAGAAGCTTTCTTT
>TRBD2|TRBJ2-1|-|TRBV6-4
CASSAGGGYNEQFF
TGTGCCAGCAGTGCCGGGGGGGGATACAATGAGCAGTTCTTC
>-|TRBJ1-3|-|TRBV6-6
CASSSLDSGNTIYF
TGTGCCAGCAGTTCCCTAGATTCTGGAAACACCATATATTTT
>-|TRBJ2-3|-|TRBV4-2
CASSQGAGEPDTQYF
TGTGCCAGCAGCCAAGGGGCAGGGGAGCCAGATACGCAGTATTTT
>-|TRBJ1-3|once|TRBV2
CASPGDTIYF
TGTGCCAGCCCCGGAGACACCATATATTTT
>-|TRBJ2-7|-|TRBV6-5
CATITGTGAHEQYF
TGTGCCACCATTACCGGGACTGGAGCCCACGAGCAGTACTTC
>-|TRBJ1-5|-|TRBV30
CAWSSPGGPQHF
TGTGCCTGGAGTTCCCCCGGGGGGCCCCAGCATTTT
>-|TRBJ1-2|-|TRBV3-1/TRBV3-2
CASSRGNSGYTF
TGTGCCAGCAGCCGGGGCAACAGTGGCTACACCTTC
>-|TRBJ2-7|-|TRBV7-9
CASSFRAVAEEQYF
TGTGCCAGCAGTTTTCGAGCGGTCGCAGAGGAGCAGTACTTC
>TRBD1|TRBJ2-2|-|TRBV2
CASRERQGTGELFF
TGTGCCAGCAGGGAACGACAGGGGACCGGGGAGCTGTTTTTT
>-|TRBJ2-1|-|TRBV13
CASSSMRTYNEQFF
TGTGCCAGCAGCTCCATGCGGACCTACAATGAGCAGTTCTTC
>-|TRBJ1-2|-|TRBV6-5
CASTLGPAGNYGYTF
TGTGCCAGCACCCTCGGCCCAGCGGGTAACTATGGCTACACCTTC
>-|TRBJ1-4|-|TRBV19
CASRAGTSLANEKLFF
TGTGCCAGTAGAGCCGGGACTTCCCTCGCGAATGAAAAACTGTTTTTT
>-|TRBJ2-2|-|TRBV6-5
CASGAVNTGELFF
TGTGCCAGCGGAGCAGTGAACACCGGGGAGCTGTTTTTT
>TRBD2|TRBJ2-3|once|TRBV4-3
CASSPSGVIDTQYF
TGCGCCAGCAGCCCCAGCGGGGTAATAGATACGCAGTATTTT
>TRBD2|TRBJ2-2|-|TRBV3-1/TRBV3-2
CASSQSLPSGGAGELFF
TGTGCCAGCAGCCAATCCCTACCGAGCGGGGGGGCCGGGGAGCTGTTTTTT
>-|TRBJ2-1|-|TRBV11-2
CASSLGRETPYNEQFF
TGTGCCAGCAGCTTAGGACGGGAAACCCCCTACAATGAGCAGTTCTTC
>-|TRBJ1-1|-|TRBV11-2
CASSPGRRPEAFF
TGTGCCAGCAGTCCAGGGAGGCGGCCTGAAGCTTTCTTT
>-|TRBJ2-7|-|TRBV4-2
CASSRSSTYEQYF
TGTGCCAGCAGCCGGTCGAGTACCTACGAGCAGTACTTC
>-|TRBJ2-1|-|TRBV10-3
CAIRRDPEASEFF
TGTGCCATCAGGAGGGATCCGGAGGCCTCTGAGTTCTTC
>-|TRBJ1-2|-|TRBV4-3
CASSQDVQRGYTF
TGCGCCAGCAGCCAAGATGTCCAGCGGGGCTACACCTTC
>-|TRBJ1-2|-|TRBV12-3/TRBV12-4
CASSFAGAGGYTF
TGTGCCAGCAGTTTTGCAGGGGCGGGTGGCTACACCTTC
>-|TRBJ2-7|-|TRBV4-3
CASSQDRHTYEQYF
TGCGCCAGCAGCCAAGATCGACATACCTACGAGCAGTACTTC
>TRBD2|TRBJ2-7|-|TRBV5-1
CASSLAFSGGLYEQYF
TGCGCCAGCAGTCTGGCCTTTAGCGGGGGTCTCTACGAGCAGTACTTC